This T cell receptor beta chain is drawn from a study of cytomegalovirus exposure and HLA in healthy donors. General observations from the study: Indistinguishability led to the exclusion of some V segments, TRBV6-2 and TRBV6-3 included. A previous analysis found most TCR beta V segments productive roughly 90% or roughly 30% of the time.

V gave up 1 base and J gave up 7 bases, with 16 bases separating them. Germline V gene lookup returns CDR1 SGHTA and CDR2 FQGNSA. The CDR3 covers 15 residues. This clone has only a few counts. What it binds is unknown. The study ran its PCR with 60 Vbeta and 13 Jbeta primers. The table came from immunoSEQ multiplex PCR; TCRdb's copy has only in-frame clones and leaves some out. The sample includes 110,000 or so clones, under 70% of them seen just once. Nominal health characterized the donors when sampled, though unrecorded immune exposures were likely. V and J are TRBV7-2 and TRBJ1-1, with D possibly being TRBD1 (5 bases). The sequence came from a man aged 18 to 30 in good health and CMV-seropositive. Sequencing input: PBMCs. CDR3 region: CASSLVGGGLGEAFF. The CDR3 DNA follows: TGTGCCAGCAGCTTAGTGGGCGGGGGATTGGGTGAAGCTTTCTTT.